This T cell receptor (beta chain) emerged from a study of blood T cell repertoires in COVID-19 (dated by TCRdb to the early 2020s). Regarding the study in general: Collaborator samples came from the United States, Italy and Spain and covered acute and convalescent phases of COVID-19. Deeply sampled blood TCRbeta repertoires from subjects exposed to, actively infected with, or recovered from COVID-19 were included in the dataset. The material from the prospective study consisted of cDNA or gDNA derived from T cells, B-cell-depleted T cells, or PBMCs. Where HLA class I and class II types were available, the types were taken from metadata supplied by the sample provider, not from assay-based typing. The sample metadata nearly always contained a de-identified subject ID, COVID-19 status, age in years and sex. The samples were drawn from two sources: the first 160 participants of the ongoing ImmuneRACE study, and fewer than 1,500 subjects contributed by 6 global collaborators. The repertoires were released in a freely available public database intended as a resource for research on the immune response to SARS-CoV-2.

The research as a whole found: Clinical and demographic metadata were provided uncurated, with the amount varying by source and participant.

The immunoSEQ Assay, a bias-controlled multiplex PCR, was used to amplify TCRbeta CDR3 regions from genomic DNA. In the original analysis: The number of nucleated cells in each sample was estimated from the amplification of reference gene primers within the assay. To quantify the absolute abundance of each unique TCRbeta CDR3 rearrangement, sequence reads were collapsed and filtered. Productive Simpson clonality was computed per sample as the square root of Simpson's diversity index over productive rearrangements. TCRdb retrieved this table from immuneACCESS and kept in-frame rearrangements only. Not all clones are present; in checked studies, unresolved V genes account for under half, and no reason is known for the remainder. D and trimming come from the DNA, and the V and J calls and clone size come from that table. The sample includes approximately 200,000 clones, with around nine tenths observed a single time. The ten largest clones represent about 1.5% of the sample.

A note on this clone: Its antigen is still unknown. Per-base quality was not reported, and no clone a single base away is much larger than it. The sample contains more than one DNA sequence encoding this CDR3.

The cysteine opens and the phenylalanine closes a CDR3 of 12 amino acids. Only CDR3 DNA remains: 36 bases, in frame from the first base. V and J are truncated by 4 bases and 1 base respectively, leaving an intervening sequence of 4 bases. From the germline V gene, CDR1 is MNHEY and CDR2 is SVGAGI. Collaborating institutions collected whole blood in K2EDTA tubes following their own protocols. For TCRbeta analysis, collaborators shipped samples in one of three forms: frozen whole blood, isolated PBMCs, or DNA extracted from either of those sample types. This receptor was taken from a man in his late teens or twenties with active or convalescent COVID-19. In this chain, TRBV6-5 is recombined with TRBJ1-1, with the D gene call left open. The sequencing input was peripheral blood. The nucleotide sequence is given as TGTGCCAGCAGTTCGGGGAACACTGAAGCTTTCTTT. Its protein product is CASSSGNTEAFF.